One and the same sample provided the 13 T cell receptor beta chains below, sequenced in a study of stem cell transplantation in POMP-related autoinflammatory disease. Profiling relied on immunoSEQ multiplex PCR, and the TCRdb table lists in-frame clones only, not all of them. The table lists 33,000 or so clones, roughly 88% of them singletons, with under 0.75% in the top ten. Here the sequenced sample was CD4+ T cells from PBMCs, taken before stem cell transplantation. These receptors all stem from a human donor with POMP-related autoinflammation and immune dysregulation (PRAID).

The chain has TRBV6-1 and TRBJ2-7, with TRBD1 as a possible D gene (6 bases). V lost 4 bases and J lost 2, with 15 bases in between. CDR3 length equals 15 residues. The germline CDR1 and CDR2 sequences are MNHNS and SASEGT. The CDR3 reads CASSVVQGFPYEQYF. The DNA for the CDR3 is TGTGCCAGCAGTGTGGTACAGGGATTTCCCTACGAGCAGTACTTC.

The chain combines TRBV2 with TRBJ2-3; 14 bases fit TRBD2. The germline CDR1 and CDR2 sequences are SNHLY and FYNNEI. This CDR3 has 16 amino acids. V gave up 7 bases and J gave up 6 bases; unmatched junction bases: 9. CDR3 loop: CASKGLTSGRADTQYF. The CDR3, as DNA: TGTGCCAGCAAAGGGTTGACTAGCGGGAGGGCGGATACGCAGTATTTT.

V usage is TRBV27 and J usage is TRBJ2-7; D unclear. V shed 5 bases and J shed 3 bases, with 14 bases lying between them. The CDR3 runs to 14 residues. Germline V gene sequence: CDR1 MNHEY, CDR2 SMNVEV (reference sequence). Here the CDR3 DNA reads TGTGCCAGCAGTCCCAATGGGGTCGGCTACGAGCAGTACTTC. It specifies CASSPNGVGYEQYF.

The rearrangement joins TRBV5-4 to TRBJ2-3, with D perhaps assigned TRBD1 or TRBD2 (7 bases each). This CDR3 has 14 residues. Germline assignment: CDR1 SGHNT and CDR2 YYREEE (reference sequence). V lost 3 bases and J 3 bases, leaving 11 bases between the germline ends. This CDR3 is CASSSGGETDTQYF. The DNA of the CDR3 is TGTGCCAGCAGCTCAGGGGGGGAGACAGATACGCAGTATTTT.

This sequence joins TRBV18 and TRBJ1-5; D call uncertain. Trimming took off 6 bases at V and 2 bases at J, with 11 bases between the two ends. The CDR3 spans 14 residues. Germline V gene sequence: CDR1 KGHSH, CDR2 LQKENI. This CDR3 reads CASSSSLGNQPQHF. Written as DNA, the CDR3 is TGTGCCAGCTCGTCGTCCTTGGGCAATCAGCCCCAGCATTTT.

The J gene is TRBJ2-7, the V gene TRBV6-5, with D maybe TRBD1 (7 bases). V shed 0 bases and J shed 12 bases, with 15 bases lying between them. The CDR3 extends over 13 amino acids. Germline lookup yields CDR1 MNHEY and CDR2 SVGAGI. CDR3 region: CASSYSRRGRLYF. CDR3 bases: TGTGCCAGCAGTTACTCGAGGAGGGGGCGCTTGTACTTC.

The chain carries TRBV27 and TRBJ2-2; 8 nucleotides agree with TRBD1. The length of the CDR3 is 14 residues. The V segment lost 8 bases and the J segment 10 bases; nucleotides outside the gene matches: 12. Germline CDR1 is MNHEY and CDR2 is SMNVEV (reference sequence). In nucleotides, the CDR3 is TGTGCCAGCTGGACGGCAGGGGGCCTCGAGGAGCTGTTTTTT. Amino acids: CASWTAGGLEELFF.

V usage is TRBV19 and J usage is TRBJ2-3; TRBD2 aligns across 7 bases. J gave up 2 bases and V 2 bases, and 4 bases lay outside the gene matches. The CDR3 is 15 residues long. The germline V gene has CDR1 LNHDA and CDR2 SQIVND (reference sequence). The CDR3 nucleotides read TGTGCCAGTAGTATACTAGCGGACCTCACAGATACGCAGTATTTT. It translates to CASSILADLTDTQYF.

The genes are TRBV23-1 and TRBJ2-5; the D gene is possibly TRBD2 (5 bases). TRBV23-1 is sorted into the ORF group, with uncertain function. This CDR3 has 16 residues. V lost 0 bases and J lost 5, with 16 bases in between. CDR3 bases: TGCGCCAGCAGTCAATCGGCGGACTCGAATAAGGAGACCCAGTACTTC. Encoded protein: CASSQSADSNKETQYF.

The CDR3 sequence: CATSRDLIGEQTQYF. The CDR3 DNA reads as TGTGCCACCAGCAGAGATCTGATAGGCGAGCAGACCCAGTACTTC. The chain joins TRBV15 to TRBJ2-5, with D unresolved. V was cut by 0 bases and J by 6 bases, with 14 bases left in between. Looked up from germline, CDR1 is LNHNV and CDR2 is YYDKDF (reference sequence). CDR3 size: 15 residues.

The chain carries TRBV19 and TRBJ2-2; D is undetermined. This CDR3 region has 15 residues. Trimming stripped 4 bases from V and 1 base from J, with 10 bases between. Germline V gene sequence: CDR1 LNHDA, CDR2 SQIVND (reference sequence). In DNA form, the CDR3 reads TGTGCCAGTAGTAAACAGAAGGGGAACACCGGGGAGCTGTTTTTT. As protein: CASSKQKGNTGELFF.

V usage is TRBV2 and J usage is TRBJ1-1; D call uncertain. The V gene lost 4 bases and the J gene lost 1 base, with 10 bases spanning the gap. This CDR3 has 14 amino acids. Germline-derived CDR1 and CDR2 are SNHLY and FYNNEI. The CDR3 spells CASSGVPRNTEAFF. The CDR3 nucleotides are TGTGCCAGCAGTGGGGTGCCAAGGAACACTGAAGCTTTCTTT.

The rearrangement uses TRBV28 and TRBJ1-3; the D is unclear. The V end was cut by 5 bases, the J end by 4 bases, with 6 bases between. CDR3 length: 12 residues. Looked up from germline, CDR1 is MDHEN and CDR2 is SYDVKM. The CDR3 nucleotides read TGTGCCAGCAGTACAACAGGAAACACCATATATTTT. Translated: CASSTTGNTIYF.